This paragraph covers one TCR beta chain sequence. The antigen remains unidentified. TCRdb reprocessed the 5' RACE reads via MiXCR and lists one record per CDR3 protein. The sample contains some 410,000 distinct CDR3 sequences, under 25% of which appear only once. This CDR3 comprises 14 residues. The V end lost 0 bases, the J end lost 8 bases, and 14 bases lay between the germline ends. CDR1 and CDR2 from the germline V gene are SGHRS and YFSETQ. This entry comes from a study of T-cell memory formation after mild COVID-19. Study details: Each donor largely had its own TCR clusters.

Study results and caveats: Clones contracting day 15 to 85 were balanced CD4/CD8; later expanders leaned CD4+. Contracting clones localized mainly to CM and EM when CD4+ and mainly to EMRA when CD8+. The appearance of some responding clones in pre-infection memory suggested that cross-reactive memory joined.

Sequencing was carried out using PBMCs or a T cell subset sorted from them (not recorded which). The TCR was taken from an adult woman who had mild COVID-19 (a few samples of this study predate the infection). Cell type and time point are not known. The V and J genes are TRBV5-1 and TRBJ1-1, with unresolved D. The CDR3 here is CASSLDGGFTEAFF. The DNA for the CDR3 is TGCGCCAGCAGCTTGGACGGAGGGTTCACCGAAGCTTTCTTT.